Shown below are 18 T cell receptor beta chains from a single sample sequenced in a study of OX40 agonist ivuxolimab in advanced cancers. Profiling relied on immunoSEQ multiplex PCR, and the TCRdb table lists in-frame clones only, not all of them. The sample holds 55,000 to 80,000 clones, about nine tenths seen once. The sample here was CD4+ or CD8+ T cells sorted from blood, taken in a trial of the OX40 agonist ivuxolimab. These receptors came from an adult with an advanced solid tumor such as melanoma, head and neck, liver or kidney cancer.

The gene calls are TRBV2 and TRBJ1-6, with 8 bases aligning to TRBD1. This CDR3 spans 15 amino acids. Per germline, CDR1 SNHLY and CDR2 FYNNEI. After removal of 1 base from V and 7 bases from J, the junction contained 3 bases not matched to a gene. Here the CDR3 reads CASSEGTGWNSPLHF. DNA of the CDR3: TGTGCCAGCAGTGAAGGGACAGGGTGGAATTCACCCCTCCACTTT.

The chain has TRBV9 and TRBJ1-4; 10 nucleotides line up with TRBD1. The CDR3 has 14 amino acids. V trimming: 4 bases; J trimming: 6 bases; junction bases outside the gene matches: 3. Per the germline V gene, CDR1 is SGDLS and CDR2 is YYNGEE. The CDR3 sequence: CASSPGTGDEKLFF. For the CDR3, the DNA is TGTGCCAGCAGCCCTGGGACAGGGGATGAAAAACTGTTTTTT.

V and J are TRBV5-6 and TRBJ1-2; no definite D call. Germline V CDR1 and CDR2: SGHDT, YYEEEE. Trimming pared 1 base from V and 8 bases from J, leaving 12 bases between. The CDR3 spans 13 residues. CDR3 in amino acids: CASSLTAPRGYTF. In nucleotides, the CDR3 is TGTGCCAGCAGCTTGACAGCTCCAAGAGGCTACACCTTC.

This chain connects TRBV28 to TRBJ2-2; 8 positions agree with TRBD1. V trimming: 7 bases; J trimming: 4 bases; junction bases outside the gene matches: 5. Germline CDR1 and CDR2: MDHEN and SYDVKM. CDR3 length: 14 amino acids. The CDR3 protein is CASKTGGTTGELFF. CDR3 sequence (DNA): TGTGCCAGCAAAACAGGGGGTACCACCGGGGAGCTGTTTTTT.

The gene calls are TRBV7-9 and TRBJ2-3; no clear D. The length of the CDR3 is 15 residues. CDR1 and CDR2 from the germline V gene are SEHNR and FQNEAQ (reference sequence). Trimming left V 5 bases short and J 2 bases short, with 14 bases between. CDR3 sequence (DNA): TGTGCCAGCAGCCCCGGACGGCTATTCACAGATACGCAGTATTTT. It codes for CASSPGRLFTDTQYF.

The rearrangement links TRBV7-2 to TRBJ2-6; D is uncertain. V shed 4 bases and J shed 0 bases, with 7 bases lying between them. The CDR3 is 15 residues long. In germline, CDR1 is SGHTA, CDR2 FQGNSA. In DNA form, the CDR3 reads TGTGCCAGCAGCTCCCTAGACTCTGGGGCCAACGTCCTGACTTTC. This sequence encodes CASSSLDSGANVLTF.

In this sample, this clone turned up a few times. This rearrangement joins TRBV7-6 to TRBJ1-4; 9 nucleotides agree with TRBD1. The CDR3 has 15 residues. V was pared by 5 bases and J by 8 bases, with 9 bases of the junction left unmatched. Germline loops: CDR1 SGHVS, CDR2 FNYEAQ. The CDR3 loop reads CASSLNRGPGEKLFF. The CDR3 bases are TGTGCCAGCAGCCTAAACAGGGGGCCTGGGGAAAAACTGTTTTTT.

The chain couples TRBV5-5 to TRBJ2-7; a possible D gene is TRBD1 (5 bases). The CDR3 spans 14 residues. V shed 4 bases and J shed 3 bases, with 14 bases lying between them. Germline loops: CDR1 SGHKS, CDR2 YYEKEE (reference sequence). CDR3 in amino acids: CASSPRQYDYEQYF. CDR3 in DNA: TGTGCCAGCAGCCCTAGACAGTACGACTACGAGCAGTACTTC.

V usage is TRBV5-1 and J usage is TRBJ2-6, with 8 bases aligning to TRBD2. The CDR3 runs 17 residues. CDR1 and CDR2 (germline): SGHRS, YFSETQ. V lost 3 bases, J lost 1 base, and 6 bases stayed unmatched. The CDR3 loop reads CASSSTGGTSGANVLTF. CDR3 DNA sequence: TGCGCCAGCAGCTCCACGGGGGGGACATCTGGGGCCAACGTCCTGACTTTC.

The genes are TRBV7-9 and TRBJ2-2; 11 positions agree with TRBD1. J was trimmed by 5 bases and V by 6 bases; bases with no gene match: 5. CDR1 and CDR2 from the germline V gene are SEHNR and FQNEAQ (reference sequence). The CDR3 is 15 residues long. The CDR3 spells CASRPGQGETGELFF. The DNA for the CDR3 is TGTGCCAGCAGACCGGGACAGGGGGAAACCGGGGAGCTGTTTTTT. Supplemented by reference TRBV7-9 and TRBJ2-2, the full variable domain reads DTGVSQNPRHKITKRGQNVTFRCDPISEHNRLYWYRQTLGQGPEFLTYFQNEAQLEKSRLLSDRFSAERPKGSFSTLEIQRTEQGDSAMYLCASRPGQGETGELFFGEGSRLTVL.

The V call is TRBV7-2, the J call TRBJ2-7, with D perhaps matching TRBD2 (7 bases). The CDR3 is 15 amino acids. Germline CDR1 is SGHTA and CDR2 is FQGNSA. The V end lost 5 bases, the J end lost 0 bases, and 14 bases lay between the germline ends. CDR3 amino acids: CASSLGGGSSYEQYF. DNA for the CDR3: TGTGCCAGCAGCCTAGGGGGAGGGAGCTCCTACGAGCAGTACTTC.

This clone was seen just once. V usage is TRBV30 and J usage is TRBJ1-1, with 8 bases that match TRBD1. The CDR3 runs to 13 residues. CDR1 and CDR2 from the germline V gene are GTSNPN and SVGIG (reference sequence). The J segment lost 5 bases and the V segment lost 2 bases, leaving 4 bases of the junction unmatched. CDR3 nucleotide sequence: TGTGCCTGGAGTTTGACAGGGGTGACTGAAGCTTTCTTT. Its protein is CAWSLTGVTEAFF.

This chain connects TRBV18 to TRBJ2-3, with D perhaps matching TRBD1 (6 bases). This CDR3 comprises 14 residues. Germline V gene lookup returns CDR1 KGHSH and CDR2 LQKENI. The V and J ends lost 3 bases and 6 bases respectively, with 13 bases between them. CDR3: CASSPRLTGDTQYF. CDR3 nucleotide sequence: TGTGCCAGCTCACCCCGACTAACAGGGGATACGCAGTATTTT.

V gene TRBV6-5 combines with J gene TRBJ2-7, with 7 bases fitting TRBD1. Looked up from germline, CDR1 is MNHEY and CDR2 is SVGAGI. The CDR3 is 14 residues long. Germline trimming cut 7 bases from V and 6 bases from J; bases unmatched to any gene: 12. The CDR3 coding sequence is TGTGCCAGCACCTCGGGACAGTTCTCAGGCGAGCAGTACTTC. This sequence encodes CASTSGQFSGEQYF.

This chain joins TRBV9 and TRBJ2-2; D ambiguous. Trimming pared 0 bases from V and 2 bases from J, leaving 2 bases between. This CDR3 region has 13 residues. CDR1 and CDR2 (germline): SGDLS, YYNGEE. The CDR3 protein is CASSVENTGELFF. CDR3 DNA: TGTGCCAGCAGCGTAGAAAACACCGGGGAGCTGTTTTTT. Using reference TRBV9 and TRBJ2-2 for the parts outside the CDR3, the full variable domain is DSGVTQTPKHLITATGQRVTLRCSPRSGDLSVYWYQQSLDQGLQFLIQYYNGEERAKGNILERFSAQQFPDLHSELNLSSLELGDSALYFCASSVENTGELFFGEGSRLTVL.

The chain carries TRBV5-5 and TRBJ1-6; no reliable D call. Germline V lookup: CDR1 SGHKS, CDR2 YYEKEE (reference sequence). The CDR3 loop spans 18 amino acids. V was clipped by 7 bases and J by 0 bases, with 20 bases between them. The CDR3 DNA is TGTGCCAGCGGCGTCTCCGCGGCCGCGAGCTCCTATAATTCACCCCTCCACTTT. It is translated as CASGVSAAASSYNSPLHF.

Only one count was recorded for this clone. The genes are TRBV7-3 and TRBJ2-7; D remains ambiguous. This CDR3 contains 14 residues. Germline assignment: CDR1 SGHTA and CDR2 FQGTGA. Trimming took off 3 bases at V and 2 bases at J, with 11 bases between the two ends. CDR3 sequence reads: CASSFGMVPYEQYF. CDR3 DNA sequence: TGTGCCAGCAGCTTTGGCATGGTGCCCTACGAGCAGTACTTC.

V usage is TRBV28 and J usage is TRBJ2-7; tentative D call: TRBD1 (5 bases). Trimming removed 2 bases from V and 2 bases from J, with 7 bases in between. From germline, CDR1 is MDHEN and CDR2 SYDVKM. The CDR3 spans 13 residues. CDR3 nucleotides: TGTGCCAGCAGTTTAAGGGGCCCCTACGAGCAGTACTTC. This codes for CASSLRGPYEQYF.